One and the same sample provided the 26 T cell receptor beta chains below, sequenced in a study of cytomegalovirus exposure and HLA in healthy donors (dated by TCRdb to the late 2010s). The library came from the immunoSEQ multiplex PCR assay. The multiplex PCR relied on a mix of 60 forward primers for TCR Vbeta segments and 13 reverse primers for TCR Jbeta segments. Sourced from immuneACCESS, this table was stored by TCRdb with only in-frame sequences that have V and J called. A share of the clones is absent; for the studies checked, an unresolved V gene accounts for under half, and the remainder has no known explanation. Present in this sample are 95,000 or so clones, under 90% of which were seen just once. The leading ten clones occupy around 4.2% of the sample. The specimen sequenced was PBMCs. The receptor set was obtained from a woman in her 70s in good health and CMV-seropositive.

This clone was seen once. The V gene is TRBV10-3, the J gene TRBJ2-2; D perhaps matches TRBD1 (5 bases). Germline lookup yields CDR1 ENHRY and CDR2 SYGVKD. The CDR3 extends over 14 amino acids. V lost 3 bases and J lost 6, with 11 bases in between. In DNA form, the CDR3 reads TGTGCCATCAGTGATCAGGGCGACCCCGGGGAGCTGTTTTTT. Protein sequence: CAISDQGDPGELFF.

A few counts support this clone. The chain couples TRBV19 to TRBJ2-7; the match to TRBD1 covers 11 bases. The CDR3 totals 13 residues. Trimming took 11 bases from V and 5 from J; bases not matched to a gene: 8. CDR1 is LNHDA and CDR2 is SQIVND in the germline V gene (reference sequence). As DNA, the CDR3 is TGTGCCGTCCTCGGGACAGGGGGACACGAGCAGTACTTC. This codes for CAVLGTGGHEQYF.

The chain has TRBV11-2 and TRBJ1-1, with a possible D match to TRBD1 (6 bases). Between the trimmed V and J ends, which lost 1 base and 0 bases, there was a span of 9 bases. This CDR3 comprises 15 residues. The germline V gene encodes CDR1 SGHAT and CDR2 FQNNGV. The CDR3 protein is CASSLGQVLNTEAFF. Written as DNA, the CDR3 is TGTGCCAGCAGCTTAGGACAGGTCCTGAACACTGAAGCTTTCTTT.

To note about this clone: Relative to the germline gene, one junction end is altered; a read error may explain this. The rearrangement uses TRBV6-5 and TRBJ1-2, with D uncertain. Per the germline V gene, CDR1 is MNHEY and CDR2 is SVGAGI. This CDR3 has 13 amino acids. The CDR3 nucleotides read TGTGCCAGCAGTTTCGACCTTAACTATGGCTACACTTTC. Translation gives CASSFDLNYGYTF.

J is TRBJ2-1 and V is TRBV5-1; possible D gene TRBD2, 5 bases. The ends were cut back, 6 bases at V and 0 bases at J, with 13 bases in the middle. Germline V CDR1 and CDR2: SGHRS, YFSETQ. This CDR3 comprises 15 residues. CDR3 region: CASNLGLVSYNEQFF. The CDR3 nucleotides read TGCGCCAGCAACCTAGGACTGGTCTCCTACAATGAGCAGTTCTTC.

The rearrangement uses TRBV19 and TRBJ1-5, with TRBD1 matching over 9 bases. Germline-derived CDR1 and CDR2 are LNHDA and SQIVND (reference sequence). With V trimmed by 4 bases and J by 3 bases, 7 bases remained unmatched. This CDR3 comprises 16 residues. The CDR3 DNA reads as TGTGCCAGTAGTAGAATAGACAGGGGGGACAATCAGCCCCAGCATTTT. It encodes CASSRIDRGDNQPQHF.

The chain carries TRBV6-5 and TRBJ1-4; D is possibly TRBD1 (5 bases). V lost 6 bases, J lost 0 bases, and 11 bases lay in between. The CDR3 has 15 residues. The V gene's germline CDR1 is MNHEY and CDR2 SVGAGI. The CDR3 nucleotides read TGTGCCAGCAGCAGAAGGGGTGCAACTAATGAAAAACTGTTTTTT. It codes for CASSRRGATNEKLFF.

The chain carries TRBV30 and TRBJ2-3; perhaps TRBD2 as D (6 bases). The germline CDR1 and CDR2 sequences are GTSNPN and SVGIG (reference sequence). The length of the CDR3 is 13 residues. Trimming removed 3 bases at V and 3 bases at J, with 10 bases between. CDR3 in DNA: TGTGCCTGGAGGGCGGGATCGACAGATACGCAGTATTTT. Protein: CAWRAGSTDTQYF.

This rearrangement joins TRBV11-2 to TRBJ2-7, with 9 bases identical to TRBD1. V lost 4 bases and J lost 4; bases outside the gene matches: 5. Germline V gives CDR1 SGHAT, CDR2 FQNNGV. The CDR3 has 14 amino acids. CDR3 DNA sequence: TGTGCCAGCAGCTCTCCCGGGACAGGGTACGAGCAGTACTTC. Its protein is CASSSPGTGYEQYF.

The chain carries TRBV7-2 and TRBJ1-5, with 9 bases that match TRBD1. This CDR3 comprises 16 residues. The germline gives CDR1 SGHTA, CDR2 FQGNSA. With 1 base clipped from V and 4 bases from J, the junction kept 5 bases outside the gene matches. The CDR3 here is CASSLEGQGWNQPQHF. The CDR3 DNA reads as TGTGCCAGCAGCTTAGAGGGACAGGGATGGAATCAGCCCCAGCATTTT. Using reference TRBV7-2 and TRBJ1-5 for the parts outside the CDR3, the full variable domain is GAGVSQSPSNKVTEKGKDVELRCDPISGHTALYWYRQSLGQGLEFLIYFQGNSAPDKSGLPSDRFSAERTGGSVSTLTIQRTQQEDSAVYLCASSLEGQGWNQPQHFGDGTRLSIL.

The genes are TRBV7-2 and TRBJ2-1; no clear D. Germline V lookup: CDR1 SGHTA, CDR2 FQGNSA. The V gene lost 5 bases and the J gene lost 0 bases, with 5 bases spanning the gap. The CDR3 runs to 13 residues. The CDR3 DNA follows: TGTGCCAGCAGCCTGAGCTCCTACAATGAGCAGTTCTTC. This sequence encodes CASSLSSYNEQFF.

In its sample, this clone was seen once. This chain joins TRBV5-1 and TRBJ2-1; D is unclear. Deletions cut 1 base from V and 3 bases from J, with 17 bases between. The CDR3 contains 17 residues. Germline assignment: CDR1 SGHRS and CDR2 YFSETQ. CDR3 sequence (DNA): TGCGCCAGCAGCTTGTCGAAAAACAGTTTTTACTACAATGAGCAGTTCTTC. Translating it yields CASSLSKNSFYYNEQFF.

The chain employs TRBV10-3 and TRBJ1-5; the D gene is possibly TRBD1 (6 bases). Germline V CDR1 and CDR2: ENHRY, SYGVKD. Trimming removed 8 bases from V and 1 base from J, with 9 bases in between. This CDR3 comprises 13 residues. CDR3 region: CAICQGSNQPQHF. Written as DNA, the CDR3 is TGTGCCATCTGCCAGGGGAGCAATCAGCCCCAGCATTTT.

This chain links TRBV6-5 with TRBJ2-7; D uncertain. V was trimmed by 7 bases and J by 3 bases, leaving 13 bases between them. The CDR3 is 13 residues long. CDR1 is MNHEY and CDR2 is SVGAGI in the germline V gene. The CDR3 DNA sequence: TGTGCCAGCACCCGGTCGTCTGGCTACGAGCAGTACTTC. It yields the protein CASTRSSGYEQYF.

V gene TRBV7-2 combines with J gene TRBJ1-4; 7 bases align to TRBD1. The CDR3 contains 15 residues. CDR1 is SGHTA, CDR2 FQGNSA, per germline. Trimming at V came to 5 bases and at J to 0 bases, leaving 3 bases not matched to a gene. CDR3 coding DNA: TGTGCCAGCAGCCTACAGGGGTCAACTAATGAAAAACTGTTTTTT. It specifies CASSLQGSTNEKLFF.

The rearrangement uses TRBV5-1 and TRBJ2-7; 9 bases map to TRBD1. The CDR3 is 15 amino acids. Germline trimming cut 4 bases from V and 5 bases from J; bases unmatched to any gene: 10. From germline, CDR1 is SGHRS and CDR2 YFSETQ. The CDR3 protein is CASSALQGAFDEQYF. CDR3 nucleotide sequence: TGCGCCAGCAGCGCGTTACAGGGGGCGTTTGACGAGCAGTACTTC. The whole variable domain, remainder taken from reference TRBV5-1 and TRBJ2-7, is KAGVTQTPRYLIKTRGQQVTLSCSPISGHRSVSWYQQTPGQGLQFLFEYFSETQRNKGNFPGRFSGRQFSNSRSEMNVSTLELGDSALYLCASSALQGAFDEQYFGPGTRLTVT.

The V and J genes are TRBV19 and TRBJ2-1; TRBD2 aligns across 11 bases. The CDR3 covers 15 residues. Unmatched junction bases numbered 3, after V lost 4 bases and J lost 4 bases. Germline CDR1 is LNHDA and CDR2 is SQIVND (reference sequence). The CDR3 DNA reads as TGTGCCAGTAGTACTACTAGCGGGAGTTACAATGAGCAGTTCTTC. It is translated as CASSTTSGSYNEQFF.

The chain couples TRBV29-1 to TRBJ2-3, with a tentative D call TRBD1 (7 bases). V was pared by 5 bases and J by 5 bases, with 26 bases between. CDR1 is SQVTM, CDR2 ANQGSEA, per germline. The CDR3 is 17 residues long. CDR3 in amino acids: CSVTLLGGVNRGDTQYF. DNA for the CDR3: TGCAGCGTTACACTACTCGGAGGGGTTAACAGGGGAGATACGCAGTATTTT.

The gene calls are TRBV4-3 and TRBJ2-1; D unresolved. This CDR3 spans 14 amino acids. Trimming left V 0 bases short and J 0 bases short, with 3 bases between. Germline assignment: CDR1 LGHNA and CDR2 YSLEER. As DNA, the CDR3 is TGCGCCAGCAGCCAAGATCTCTCCTACAATGAGCAGTTCTTC. Its protein is CASSQDLSYNEQFF.

In its sample, this clone was seen once. The genes are TRBV10-3 and TRBJ2-5; 11 bases are shared with TRBD1. The germline V gene encodes CDR1 ENHRY and CDR2 SYGVKD. This CDR3 has 15 amino acids. J was trimmed by 5 bases and V by 6 bases; bases with no gene match: 8. CDR3 nucleotides: TGTGCCATCAGCTCCGGGACAGGGGGTTTGGAGACCCAGTACTTC. It specifies CAISSGTGGLETQYF.

The chain employs TRBV5-1 and TRBJ1-3; tentative D call: TRBD1 (6 bases). Trimming left V 4 bases short and J 1 base short, with 12 bases between. The CDR3 length is 15 residues. CDR1 and CDR2 (germline): SGHRS, YFSETQ. CDR3 sequence (DNA): TGCGCCAGCAGCGCGAATACAGGGTCTGGAAACACCATATATTTT. It encodes CASSANTGSGNTIYF.

The chain combines TRBV7-3 with TRBJ2-5, with a weak D call TRBD2 (5 bases). The CDR3 totals 12 residues. Germline CDR1 and CDR2: SGHTA and FQGTGA. V shed 3 bases and J shed 11 bases, with 13 bases lying between them. CDR3: CASSLRVIEQYF. For the CDR3, the DNA is TGTGCCAGCAGCTTGAGGGTTATTGAGCAGTACTTC. Supplemented by reference TRBV7-3 and TRBJ2-5, the full variable domain reads GAGVSQTPSNKVTEKGKYVELRCDPISGHTALYWYRQSLGQGPEFLIYFQGTGAADDSGLPNDRFFAVRPEGSVSTLKIQRTERGDSAVYLCASSLRVIEQYFGPGTRLLVL.

The chain combines TRBV12-5 with TRBJ2-3; D is undetermined. Germline CDR1 is LGHNT and CDR2 is FRNRAP. This CDR3 comprises 16 residues. Trimming left V 0 bases short and J 3 bases short, with 13 bases between. CDR3 loop: CASGLVVGERTDTQYF. The DNA for the CDR3 is TGTGCTAGTGGTTTGGTAGTAGGAGAACGGACAGATACGCAGTATTTT. Full variable domain (outside the CDR3, taken from reference TRBV12-5 and TRBJ2-3): DARVTQTPRHKVTEMGQEVTMRCQPILGHNTVFWYRQTMMQGLELLAYFRNRAPLDDSGMPKDRFSAEMPDATLATLKIQPSEPRDSAVYFCASGLVVGERTDTQYFGPGTRLTVL.

This chain uses TRBV4-3 with TRBJ1-3, with D unresolved. Germline V lookup: CDR1 LGHNA, CDR2 YSLEER. CDR3 length: 15 amino acids. With 0 bases removed from V and 0 bases from J, the gap between germline ends came to 6 bases. CDR3 DNA sequence: TGCGCCAGCAGCCAAGACGGGAGCTCTGGAAACACCATATATTTT. Its protein product is CASSQDGSSGNTIYF.

V usage is TRBV25-1 and J usage is TRBJ1-1; the D is unclear. There are 12 residues in the CDR3. V lost 6 bases to trimming and J lost 5 bases, with 10 bases between them. Germline values: CDR1 MGHDK, CDR2 SYGVNS. CDR3 sequence (DNA): TGTGCCAGCAGGTTCCCTCCGACTGAAGCTTTCTTT. Its protein product is CASRFPPTEAFF.

This clone was observed a handful of times. The V and J genes are TRBV4-1 and TRBJ2-5, with TRBD2 matching 8 bases. Germline loops: CDR1 MGHRA, CDR2 YSYEKL. The CDR3 runs 18 residues. Trimming cost V 0 bases and J 4 bases; bases outside gene matches: 13. DNA for the CDR3: TGCGCCAGCAGCCAAGAAAGGACCAGCGGGAGCCAAGGAGAGACCCAGTACTTC. This encodes CASSQERTSGSQGETQYF.